This TCR beta chain was recovered during a study of blood T cell repertoires in COVID-19. Study-wide context: The analysed material was cDNA or gDNA that came from T cells, B-cell-depleted T cells, or PBMCs.

This CDR3 has 13 residues. V was clipped by 7 bases and J by 4 bases, with 16 bases between them. CDR1 is SQVTM and CDR2 is ANQGSEA in the germline V gene. The repertoire was sequenced with immunoSEQ multiplex PCR; TCRdb's copy has only in-frame clones and lacks some. The sample holds some 380,000 clones, around 90% seen once. Specimen: peripheral blood. This clonotype was obtained from a man aged 18 to 29 with active or convalescent COVID-19. V is TRBV29-1 and J is TRBJ2-5; a weak D match, TRBD2 (6 bases). The CDR3 protein is CSGGPHGGETQYF. For the CDR3, the DNA is TGCAGCGGTGGCCCTCACGGGGGAGAGACCCAGTACTTC.